This TCR beta chain was documented in a study of shared clonotypes between healthy human individuals. Broader study findings: Larger richness was generally estimated for naive than memory subsets. Rarefaction analysis demonstrated incomplete sorted-subset sequencing notwithstanding large depth. Sequencing depth was expected to influence donor clonotype sharing. Naive CD4 clonotype sharing across a few donors was around 5%.

Some clones are missing from TCRdb's copy, which holds only in-frame ones; the method was immunoSEQ multiplex PCR. This table has approximately 110,000 clones, just over 65% appearing once. Turning to this clone: Its cognate antigen is unknown.

This TCR was recovered from a woman younger than 45 in good health. The sample was memory CD8+ T cells sorted from blood. Subset reported: CD45RO+ cells pooled with CCR7-negative TemRA cells.

The CDR3: CASRYDRSGTEAFF. The CDR3 region has the DNA TGCGCCAGCAGATATGACAGGTCGGGCACTGAAGCTTTCTTT. V and J are TRBV5-1 and TRBJ1-1; the D gene is possibly TRBD1 (6 bases). This CDR3 has 14 residues. Germline V lookup: CDR1 SGHRS, CDR2 YFSETQ. With 5 bases removed from V and 4 bases from J, the gap between germline ends came to 15 bases.